This T cell receptor (beta chain) is drawn from a study of T cell responses to AZD1222 COVID-19 vaccine. Study findings and constraints: Among AZD1222 vaccinees, only six were seropositive at baseline. There were vaccine-associated CD4 TCRs across spike, dominant at 160-218 and 743-854.

V lost 4 bases to trimming and J lost 7 bases; unmatched junction nucleotides: 4. The germline gives CDR1 SGDLS, CDR2 YYNGEE. CDR3 length: 13 residues. Libraries were prepared by immunoSEQ multiplex PCR; TCRdb keeps only in-frame clonotypes and omits some of them. The sample holds around 140,000 clones, more than 85% seen once. Comments on this clone: Its target is unknown.

J is TRBJ2-1 and V is TRBV9; TRBD1 agrees at 8 bases. This receptor was taken from an adult in good health. Sequencing used peripheral blood, obtained on day 0 of AZD1222 vaccination. The DNA of the CDR3 is TGTGCCAGCAGCCCGGACAGGGTAAATGAGCAGTTCTTC. Translated: CASSPDRVNEQFF.